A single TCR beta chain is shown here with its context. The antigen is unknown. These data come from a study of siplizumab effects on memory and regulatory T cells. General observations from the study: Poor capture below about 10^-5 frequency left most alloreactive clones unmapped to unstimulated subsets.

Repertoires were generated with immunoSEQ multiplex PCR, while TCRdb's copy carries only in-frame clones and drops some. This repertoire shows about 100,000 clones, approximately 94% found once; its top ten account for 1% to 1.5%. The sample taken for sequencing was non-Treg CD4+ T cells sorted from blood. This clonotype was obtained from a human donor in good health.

The DNA for the CDR3 is TGTGCCAGCAGCTTGGAAGGGCCCTCCGGAGATACGCAGTATTTT. It is translated as CASSLEGPSGDTQYF. V gene TRBV5-6 combines with J gene TRBJ2-3; D ambiguous. CDR1 SGHDT and CDR2 YYEEEE come from the germline V gene. V lost 0 bases and J lost 5, with 13 bases in between. The length of the CDR3 is 15 residues. The full variable domain, in which reference TRBV5-6 and TRBJ2-3 provide the parts outside the CDR3, is DAGVTQSPTHLIKTRGQQVTLRCSPKSGHDTVSWYQQALGQGPQFIFQYYEEEERQRGNFPDRFSGHQFPNYSSELNVNALLLGDSALYLCASSLEGPSGDTQYFGPGTRLTVL.